A single sample is the source of the 32 T cell receptor beta chains below, sequenced in a study of Ad26.COV2.S vaccination and SARS-CoV-2 variants. Measured with immunoSEQ multiplex PCR; TCRdb has only the in-frame clones, and not every one. In the table there are around 370,000 clones, about 90% of which are singletons. The sample here was peripheral blood, taken after recovery from COVID-19. These receptor sequences come from a human donor who had recovered from COVID-19.

The V and J genes are TRBV14 and TRBJ1-6; TRBD1 matches 7 bases. The germline CDR1 and CDR2 sequences are SGHDN and FVKESK. The CDR3 is 15 residues long. The junction had 7 bases not matched to a gene; V was cut back by 1 base and J by 10 bases. CDR3 DNA: TGTGCCAGCAGCCAAGGGCAGGGGGTCTCCTCACCCCTCCACTTT. Translation: CASSQGQGVSSPLHF.

This clone was picked up one time. V usage is TRBV18 and J usage is TRBJ2-7; 10 bases are shared with TRBD1. V dropped 2 bases and J dropped 5; count of bases not matched to a gene: 6. The CDR3 contains 15 residues. The germline V gene has CDR1 KGHSH and CDR2 LQKENI. As DNA, the CDR3 is TGTGCCAGCTCACCAAAGAGGGACAGGGGCCACGAGCAGTACTTC. Its protein is CASSPKRDRGHEQYF.

This clone was detected only once. The chain is built from TRBV20-1 and TRBJ1-4; D is possibly TRBD1 (5 bases). CDR3 length: 11 amino acids. The germline CDR1 and CDR2 sequences are DFQATT and SNEGSKA (reference sequence). The germline V and J ends were trimmed by 4 bases and 9 bases, with 9 bases remaining between them. Written as DNA, the CDR3 is TGCAGTGCTAAATGGGGGAAAAAACTGTTTTTT. Protein sequence: CSAKWGKKLFF.

The chain carries TRBV10-2 and TRBJ2-1, with D perhaps matching TRBD2 (6 bases). Deletions cut 4 bases from V and 7 bases from J, with 8 bases between. There are 12 residues in the CDR3. Looked up from germline, CDR1 is WSHSY and CDR2 is SAAADI. The CDR3 here is CASSAGGNEQFF. CDR3 sequence (DNA): TGCGCCAGCAGTGCAGGAGGGAATGAGCAGTTCTTC.

This chain connects TRBV6-5 to TRBJ1-2; D unresolved. Per the germline V gene, CDR1 is MNHEY and CDR2 is SVGAGI. The CDR3 runs 14 residues. Trimming shortened V by 8 bases and J by 2 bases, and 15 bases separated the two germline ends. The CDR3 DNA reads as TGTGCCAGCCTAGGGTGGATCGGAAACTATGGCTACACCTTC. Encoded protein: CASLGWIGNYGYTF.

This chain joins TRBV18 and TRBJ1-6; D is possibly TRBD1 (5 bases). V was pared by 3 bases and J by 5 bases, with 20 bases between. Per germline, CDR1 KGHSH and CDR2 LQKENI. This CDR3 spans 18 amino acids. CDR3 region: CASSPPGVGGPNNSPLHF. The CDR3 DNA reads TGTGCCAGCTCACCTCCCGGGGTGGGGGGACCGAATAATTCACCCCTCCACTTT. Based on the CDR3 plus reference TRBV18 and TRBJ1-6, the full variable domain is NAGVMQNPRHLVRRRGQEARLRCSPMKGHSHVYWYRQLPEEGLKFMVYLQKENIIDESGMPKERFSAEFPKEGPSILRIQQVVRGDSAAYFCASSPPGVGGPNNSPLHFGNGTRLTVT.

CDR3 nucleotides: TGTGCCAGCAGCTTGGATGGAGAGGATACGCAGTATTTT. Translated, it gives CASSLDGEDTQYF. The chain is built from TRBV5-4 and TRBJ2-3, with D hard to call. Trimming shortened V by 0 bases and J by 6 bases, and 8 bases separated the two germline ends. Per the germline V gene, CDR1 is SGHNT and CDR2 is YYREEE (reference sequence). This CDR3 is 13 amino acids long.

The V and J genes are TRBV19 and TRBJ1-1; D remains ambiguous. The V gene lost 6 bases and the J gene lost 4 bases, with 12 bases spanning the gap. Germline CDR1 LNHDA, CDR2 SQIVND (reference sequence). The CDR3 extends over 13 amino acids. The CDR3 bases are TGTGCCAGTAGGGCAGGTCTCAGCACTGAAGCTTTCTTT. Translated, it gives CASRAGLSTEAFF. Filled out from reference TRBV19 and TRBJ1-1, the complete variable domain reads DGGITQSPKYLFRKEGQNVTLSCEQNLNHDAMYWYRQDPGQGLRLIYYSQIVNDFQKGDIAEGYSVSREKKESFPLTVTSAQKNPTAFYLCASRAGLSTEAFFGQGTRLTVV.

The chain employs TRBV19 and TRBJ1-1, with D possibly TRBD1 on 6 matching bases. Trimming shortened V by 7 bases and J by 1 base, and 10 bases separated the two germline ends. The CDR3 extends over 13 amino acids. Germline V gives CDR1 LNHDA, CDR2 SQIVND (reference sequence). This chain's CDR3 is CASTPDRNTEAFF. CDR3 nucleotide sequence: TGTGCCAGTACCCCGGACAGGAACACTGAAGCTTTCTTT.

The genes are TRBV27 and TRBJ1-5, with D unclear. CDR1 MNHEY and CDR2 SMNVEV come from the germline V gene (reference sequence). The CDR3 consists of 13 residues. V was shortened by 5 bases and J by 7 bases, with 12 bases between the two germline ends. CDR3 nucleotides: TGTGCCAGCAGTGACAAGGGCAGGCAGCCCCAGCATTTT. Its translation is CASSDKGRQPQHF.

The chain combines TRBV5-4 with TRBJ1-5; D unresolved. This CDR3 comprises 13 residues. Between the trimmed V and J ends, which lost 3 bases and 11 bases, there was a span of 15 bases. Germline V gene lookup returns CDR1 SGHNT and CDR2 YYREEE (reference sequence). The CDR3 loop is CASSSRPAGAQHF. DNA of the CDR3: TGTGCCAGCAGCTCGAGGCCCGCCGGCGCCCAGCATTTT. The full variable domain, in which reference TRBV5-4 and TRBJ1-5 provide the parts outside the CDR3, is ETGVTQSPTHLIKTRGQQVTLRCSSQSGHNTVSWYQQALGQGPQFIFQYYREEENGRGNFPPRFSGLQFPNYSSELNVNALELDDSALYLCASSSRPAGAQHFGDGTRLSIL.

The V call is TRBV7-8, the J call TRBJ1-1; 8 bases are shared with TRBD1. CDR1 is SGHVS and CDR2 is FQNEAQ in the germline V gene. V was pared by 4 bases and J by 2 bases, with 0 bases of the junction left unmatched. This CDR3 contains 13 residues. The CDR3 sequence is CASSSGGNTEAFF. The CDR3 DNA follows: TGTGCCAGCAGCTCAGGGGGCAACACTGAAGCTTTCTTT.

A remark on this clone: The identical CDR3 is also encoded by other nucleotide sequences in the sample. V usage is TRBV2 and J usage is TRBJ1-2; TRBD1 matches 10 bases. This CDR3 spans 14 amino acids. Germline CDR1 reads SNHLY; CDR2 reads FYNNEI. V shed 5 bases, J shed 5 bases, and the junction held 5 bases outside the gene matches. The DNA of the CDR3 is TGTGCCAGCAGTCCGGGACAGGGGAATTATGGCTACACCTTC. It specifies CASSPGQGNYGYTF.

The chain joins TRBV6-4 to TRBJ2-7; either TRBD1 or TRBD2 may fit D (5 bases each). This CDR3 comprises 16 residues. The ends were cut back, 3 bases at V and 0 bases at J, with 15 bases in the middle. CDR1 is MRHNA and CDR2 is SNTAGT in the germline V gene. Here the CDR3 reads CASSEAGSQASYEQYF. In nucleotides, the CDR3 is TGTGCCAGCAGTGAGGCAGGGAGCCAGGCCTCCTACGAGCAGTACTTC.

The chain is built from TRBV6-6 and TRBJ2-6, with D possibly matching TRBD1 (6 bases). Trimming stripped 4 bases from V and 4 bases from J, with 11 bases between. The CDR3 loop spans 15 amino acids. Germline CDR1 MNHNY, CDR2 SVGAGI (reference sequence). The CDR3 DNA sequence: TGTGCCAGCAGTTCCGGGACACCGGGGGCCAACGTCCTGACTTTC. Residues: CASSSGTPGANVLTF.

This chain links TRBV5-1 with TRBJ2-3; TRBD2 aligns across 9 bases. The ends lost 0 bases at V and 3 bases at J; junction bases unmatched: 5. This CDR3 is 16 amino acids long. The germline gives CDR1 SGHRS, CDR2 YFSETQ. The DNA of the CDR3 is TGCGCCAGCAGCTTGGAGGCGGGGGGGCAGACAGATACGCAGTATTTT. Translating it yields CASSLEAGGQTDTQYF.

J is TRBJ2-2 and V is TRBV7-3; maybe TRBD1 (6 bases). This CDR3 has 15 amino acids. Germline assignment: CDR1 SGHTA and CDR2 FQGTGA. Trimming removed 5 bases at V and 4 bases at J, with 14 bases between. CDR3 sequence reads: CASSVNRVGTGELFF. CDR3 coding DNA: TGTGCCAGCAGCGTAAACAGGGTCGGCACCGGGGAGCTGTTTTTT.

The chain uses TRBV9 and TRBJ2-3; D tentatively reads TRBD1 or TRBD2 (7 bases each). V lost 3 bases and J 0 bases, leaving 17 bases between the germline ends. This CDR3 has 17 residues. CDR1 is SGDLS and CDR2 is YYNGEE in the germline V gene. DNA of the CDR3: TGTGCCAGCAGCGCCTTCCAGGGGGGGGGAAGCACAGATACGCAGTATTTT. Protein product: CASSAFQGGGSTDTQYF. Drawing the rest from reference TRBV9 and TRBJ2-3, the complete variable domain is DSGVTQTPKHLITATGQRVTLRCSPRSGDLSVYWYQQSLDQGLQFLIQYYNGEERAKGNILERFSAQQFPDLHSELNLSSLELGDSALYFCASSAFQGGGSTDTQYFGPGTRLTVL.

The gene calls are TRBV9 and TRBJ1-2; 7 bases map to TRBD1. The V segment lost 4 bases and the J segment 8 bases; nucleotides outside the gene matches: 8. Germline CDR1 SGDLS, CDR2 YYNGEE. This CDR3 comprises 13 residues. In nucleotides, the CDR3 is TGTGCCAGCAGCCCCCCCACAGGGGTCGGCTACACCTTC. This gives the protein CASSPPTGVGYTF.

This clone showed up just once. This chain joins TRBV5-1 and TRBJ2-2; D is perhaps TRBD2 (6 bases). V lost 0 bases and J 3 bases, leaving 9 bases between the germline ends. This CDR3 contains 15 residues. Germline V CDR1 and CDR2: SGHRS, YFSETQ. CDR3: CASSLEGLDTGELFF. In DNA form, the CDR3 reads TGCGCCAGCAGCTTGGAGGGACTCGACACCGGGGAGCTGTTTTTT.

The chain links TRBV19 to TRBJ1-1; 11 bases are a match to TRBD1. V shed 2 bases and J 6 bases; nucleotides not matched to a gene: 5. Germline V gene data show CDR1 as LNHDA and CDR2 as SQIVND (reference sequence). CDR3 length: 15 residues. In nucleotides, the CDR3 is TGTGCCAGTAGTATAACCCGGGACAGGGGGGCTGAAGCTTTCTTT. This gives the protein CASSITRDRGAEAFF.

Only a few counts were recorded for this clone. Within the sample, other DNA sequences also encode this same CDR3. V usage is TRBV11-2 and J usage is TRBJ1-2, with D possibly being TRBD1 (6 bases). Between the trimmed V and J ends, which lost 1 base and 4 bases, there was a span of 7 bases. Germline lookup yields CDR1 SGHAT and CDR2 FQNNGV. The length of the CDR3 is 13 residues. For the CDR3, the DNA is TGTGCCAGCAGCTTAGGGACAGCCTATGGCTACACCTTC. Translation: CASSLGTAYGYTF.

The V gene is TRBV7-9, the J gene TRBJ1-3; perhaps TRBD1 as D (6 bases). CDR1 is SEHNR and CDR2 is FQNEAQ in the germline V gene (reference sequence). Deletions cut 6 bases from V and 5 bases from J, with 20 bases between. This CDR3 is built from 16 residues. In nucleotides, the CDR3 is TGTGCCAGCAGTTATGGGCGGCAGGGGATCCGAAACACCATATATTTT. This translates into CASSYGRQGIRNTIYF.

CDR3 protein: CASSQASGQGLYEQFF. The CDR3, as DNA: TGCGCCAGCAGCCAAGCCTCGGGACAGGGTTTGTATGAGCAGTTCTTC. The chain has TRBV4-1 and TRBJ2-1; 9 nucleotides align to TRBD1. Losses at the gene ends were 1 base for V and 8 bases for J; bases not matched to a gene: 9. The CDR3 covers 16 residues. Germline V gives CDR1 MGHRA, CDR2 YSYEKL.

This clone was seen once. This chain joins TRBV6-5 and TRBJ1-6, with unresolved D. Germline lookup yields CDR1 MNHEY and CDR2 SVGAGI. The germline V and J ends were trimmed by 6 bases and 9 bases, with 18 bases remaining between them. The CDR3 runs 15 residues. The CDR3 coding sequence is TGTGCCAGCAGAGCACTTACCGGAGGTGGTTCACCCCTCCACTTT. Its translation: CASRALTGGGSPLHF.

The V call is TRBV5-1, the J call TRBJ2-7, with a tentative D call TRBD2 (5 bases). Germline V lookup: CDR1 SGHRS, CDR2 YFSETQ. Trimming cost V 0 bases and J 7 bases, with 8 bases left between them. CDR3 length: 12 residues. The DNA of the CDR3 is TGCGCCAGCAGCTTGGTTTCGGGGGAGCAGTACTTC. Protein: CASSLVSGEQYF.

The CDR3 bases are TGTGCCAGCAGTTTGGGGGATCACTATGGCTACACCTTC. Translating gives CASSLGDHYGYTF. This rearrangement joins TRBV6-2 or TRBV6-3 to TRBJ1-2; tentatively, D is TRBD1 (5 bases). CDR1 and CDR2 (germline): MNHEY, SVGEGT. The CDR3 loop spans 13 amino acids. V was trimmed by 4 bases and J by 3 bases, leaving 9 bases between them.

This clone was recorded only once. Here the CDR3 DNA reads TGTGCCAGCAGTGGCCCGCTCCTAGGGGACTATGGCTACACCTTC. This gives the protein CASSGPLLGDYGYTF. The gene calls are TRBV25-1 and TRBJ1-2, with a possible D match to TRBD1 (5 bases). V was trimmed by 4 bases and J by 3 bases, leaving 15 bases between them. Per germline, CDR1 MGHDK and CDR2 SYGVNS. The CDR3 contains 15 residues.

This clone was observed a handful of times. The J gene is TRBJ1-6, the V gene TRBV5-1, with a possible D match to TRBD1 (5 bases). The V end was cut by 0 bases, the J end by 5 bases, with 6 bases between. This CDR3 contains 14 residues. Germline V gene data show CDR1 as SGHRS and CDR2 as YFSETQ. The CDR3 sequence is CASSLGGDNSPLHF. The CDR3 coding sequence is TGCGCCAGCAGCTTGGGAGGGGATAATTCACCCCTCCACTTT.

This chain connects TRBV6-2 or TRBV6-3 to TRBJ1-1; D gene unclear. The germline gives CDR1 MNHEY, CDR2 SVGEGT. The V and J ends lost 4 bases and 6 bases respectively, with 9 bases between them. This CDR3 comprises 12 residues. Here the CDR3 DNA reads TGTGCCAGCAGTTTGTACCGGGCTGAAGCTTTCTTT. Protein product: CASSLYRAEAFF.

The chain carries TRBV7-8 and TRBJ2-7; D is unresolved. There are 14 residues in the CDR3. Per the germline V gene, CDR1 is SGHVS and CDR2 is FQNEAQ. Trimming stripped 2 bases from V and 0 bases from J, with 8 bases between. CDR3 sequence (DNA): TGTGCCAGCAGCTTATTGGTCGGCTCCTACGAGCAGTACTTC. As protein: CASSLLVGSYEQYF.

V and J are TRBV9 and TRBJ2-3; D possibly uses TRBD1 or TRBD2 (5 bases each). V dropped 0 bases and J dropped 4 bases, with 15 bases sitting between them. This CDR3 contains 16 residues. Germline assignment: CDR1 SGDLS and CDR2 YYNGEE. The CDR3 protein is CASSVERGFQADTQYF. Written as DNA, the CDR3 is TGTGCCAGCAGCGTAGAACGGGGCTTCCAGGCAGATACGCAGTATTTT.